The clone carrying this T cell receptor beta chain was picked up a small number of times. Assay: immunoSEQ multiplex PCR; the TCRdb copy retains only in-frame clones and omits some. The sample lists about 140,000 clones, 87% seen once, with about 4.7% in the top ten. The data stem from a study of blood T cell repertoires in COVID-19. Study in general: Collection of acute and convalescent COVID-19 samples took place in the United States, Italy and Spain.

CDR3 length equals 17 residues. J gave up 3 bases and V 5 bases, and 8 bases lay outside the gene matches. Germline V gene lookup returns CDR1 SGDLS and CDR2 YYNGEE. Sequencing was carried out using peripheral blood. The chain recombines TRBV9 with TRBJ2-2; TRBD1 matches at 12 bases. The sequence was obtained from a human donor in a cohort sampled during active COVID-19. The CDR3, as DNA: TGTGCCAGCAGTTTAGGGACAGGGGGCCTTCACACCGGGGAGCTGTTTTTT. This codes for CASSLGTGGLHTGELFF.